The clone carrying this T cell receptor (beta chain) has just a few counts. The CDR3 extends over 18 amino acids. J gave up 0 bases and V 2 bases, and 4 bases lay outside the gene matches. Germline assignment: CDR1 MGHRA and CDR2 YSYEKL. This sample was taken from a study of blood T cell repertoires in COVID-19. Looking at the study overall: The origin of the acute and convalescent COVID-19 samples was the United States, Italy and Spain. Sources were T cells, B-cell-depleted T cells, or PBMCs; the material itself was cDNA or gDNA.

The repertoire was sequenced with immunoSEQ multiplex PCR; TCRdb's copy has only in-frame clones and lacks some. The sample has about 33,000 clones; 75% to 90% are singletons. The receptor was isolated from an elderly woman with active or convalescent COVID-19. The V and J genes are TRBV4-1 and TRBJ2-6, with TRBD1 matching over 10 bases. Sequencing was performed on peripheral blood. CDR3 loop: CASSQRQGAGSGANVLTF. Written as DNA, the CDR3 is TGCGCCAGCAGCCAACGACAGGGGGCAGGCTCTGGGGCCAACGTCCTGACTTTC.